This T cell receptor (beta chain) was sequenced during a study of cytotoxic CD8 clonotypes in ibrutinib-treated CLL. Study in general: There were some 10 relapsed/refractory patients and 15 treatment-naive patients, and fewer than 18 were IGHV unmutated. Study-level findings and limits: Patients showed higher baseline clonality than age-matched healthy donors, and it tracked circulating CD8+ T-cell counts. Public clonotypes were seen rarely and were contracted or stable on treatment.

Assay: immunoSEQ multiplex PCR; the TCRdb copy retains only in-frame clones and omits some. In the table there are some 140,000 clones, under 90% of which are singletons. CDR3 length equals 11 residues. Between the trimmed V and J ends, which lost 6 bases and 6 bases, there was a span of 7 bases. Germline V gene sequence: CDR1 SNHLY, CDR2 FYNNEI. Investigators sourced approximately 2 micrograms of genomic DNA from cryopreserved PBMCs for TCR beta libraries. As to this clone: Its specificity is not known.

This rearrangement joins TRBV2 to TRBJ2-3; D possibly corresponds to TRBD2 (5 bases). Sequences were derived from PBMCs, sampled after 24 months of ibrutinib treatment. The sequence was obtained from a human donor with chronic lymphocytic leukemia. CDR3 DNA sequence: TGTGCCAGCAGGCGGGCCGATACGCAGTATTTT. Translating gives CASRRADTQYF.